This T cell receptor beta chain originates from a study of neurological immune-mediated disorders. Study-wide results and limits: None of the CDR3 amino acid sequences found in expanded clones was shared across subjects. This suggests that the TCR-beta repertoires were private in all groups. The multiple sclerosis repertoire cluster was not associated with any clinical or MRI feature, with the authors stating that larger cohorts are needed.

Sorted libraries drew on under 1.3 million CD4+ or CD8+ T cells. Synthesis of cDNA was performed by 5'RACE using 10-nucleotide random UMIs. TCRdb reanalysed the 5' RACE reads using MiXCR and keeps one entry per CDR3 protein. The sample carries some 10,000 distinct CDR3 sequences, approximately 24% recorded once. Many counts were recorded for this clonotype. Its antigen is as yet unknown. Looked up from germline, CDR1 is DFQATT and CDR2 is SNEGSKA (reference sequence). The CDR3 extends over 13 amino acids. The J segment lost 2 bases and the V segment lost 3 bases, leaving 2 bases of the junction unmatched.

This receptor was obtained from a woman in her thirties or forties with multiple sclerosis. The sample taken for sequencing was CD8+ T cells from blood. This sequence joins TRBV20-1 and TRBJ2-7, with 9 bases identical to TRBD1. CDR3 residues: CSARGQGTYEQYF. In DNA form, the CDR3 reads TGCAGTGCTAGGGGACAGGGAACCTACGAGCAGTACTTC.